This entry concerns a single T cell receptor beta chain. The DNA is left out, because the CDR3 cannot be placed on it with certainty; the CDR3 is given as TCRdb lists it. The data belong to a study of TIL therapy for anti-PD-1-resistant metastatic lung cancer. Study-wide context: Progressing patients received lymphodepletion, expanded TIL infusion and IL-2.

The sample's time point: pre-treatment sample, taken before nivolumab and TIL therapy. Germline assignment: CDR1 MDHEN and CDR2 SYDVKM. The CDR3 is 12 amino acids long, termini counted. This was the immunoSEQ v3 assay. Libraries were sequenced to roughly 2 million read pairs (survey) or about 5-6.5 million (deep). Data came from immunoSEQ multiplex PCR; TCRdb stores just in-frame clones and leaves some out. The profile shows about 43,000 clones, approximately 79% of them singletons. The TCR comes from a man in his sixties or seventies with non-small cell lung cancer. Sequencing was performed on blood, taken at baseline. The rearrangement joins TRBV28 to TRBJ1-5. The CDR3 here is CASTSGNQPQHF.